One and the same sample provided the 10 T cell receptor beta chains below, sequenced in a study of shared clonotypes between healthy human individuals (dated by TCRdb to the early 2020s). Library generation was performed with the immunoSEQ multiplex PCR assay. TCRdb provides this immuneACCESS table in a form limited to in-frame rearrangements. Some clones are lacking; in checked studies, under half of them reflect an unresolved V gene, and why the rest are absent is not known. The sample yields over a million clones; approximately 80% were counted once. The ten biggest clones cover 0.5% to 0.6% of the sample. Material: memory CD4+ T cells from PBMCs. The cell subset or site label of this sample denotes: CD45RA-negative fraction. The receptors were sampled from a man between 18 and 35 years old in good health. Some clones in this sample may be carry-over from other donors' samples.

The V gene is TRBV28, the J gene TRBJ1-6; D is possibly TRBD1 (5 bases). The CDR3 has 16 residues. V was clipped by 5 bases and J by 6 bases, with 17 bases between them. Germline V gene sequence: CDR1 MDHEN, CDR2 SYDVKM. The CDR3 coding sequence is TGTGCCAGCAGTGGGCAGGGAAAGGGGTCTAATTCACCCCTCCACTTT. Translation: CASSGQGKGSNSPLHF.

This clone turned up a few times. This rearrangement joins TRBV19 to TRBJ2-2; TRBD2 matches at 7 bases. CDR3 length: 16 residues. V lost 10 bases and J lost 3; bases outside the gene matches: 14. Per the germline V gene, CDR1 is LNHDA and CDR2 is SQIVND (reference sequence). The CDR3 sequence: CATSLWGGKDTGELFF. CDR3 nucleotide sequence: TGTGCCACCTCCCTCTGGGGGGGAAAGGACACCGGGGAGCTGTTTTTT.

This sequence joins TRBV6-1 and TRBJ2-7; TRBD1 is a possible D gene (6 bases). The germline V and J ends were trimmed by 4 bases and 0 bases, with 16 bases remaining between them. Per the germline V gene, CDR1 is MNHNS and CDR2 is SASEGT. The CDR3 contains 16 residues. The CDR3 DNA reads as TGTGCCAGCAGTGCCACGCACAGGGTATCCTCCTACGAGCAGTACTTC. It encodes CASSATHRVSSYEQYF.

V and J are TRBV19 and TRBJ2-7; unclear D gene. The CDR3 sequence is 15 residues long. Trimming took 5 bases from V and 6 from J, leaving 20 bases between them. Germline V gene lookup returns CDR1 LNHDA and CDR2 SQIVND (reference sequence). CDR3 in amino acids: CASSVSTSRYLEQYF. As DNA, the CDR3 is TGTGCCAGTAGTGTCTCAACGTCCCGTTACCTCGAGCAGTACTTC.

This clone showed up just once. The CDR3: CASSGSSTVNYGYTF. Written as DNA, the CDR3 is TGTGCCAGCAGCGGCAGCAGCACCGTTAACTATGGCTACACCTTC. This chain joins TRBV9 and TRBJ1-2; D is unresolved. From germline, CDR1 is SGDLS and CDR2 YYNGEE. V lost 3 bases and J 1 base, leaving 13 bases between the germline ends. The CDR3 is 15 residues long.

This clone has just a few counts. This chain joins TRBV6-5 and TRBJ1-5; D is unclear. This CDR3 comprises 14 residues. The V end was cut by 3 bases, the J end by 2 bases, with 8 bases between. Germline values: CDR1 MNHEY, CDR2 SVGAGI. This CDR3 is CASSYSVGNQPQHF. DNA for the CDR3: TGTGCCAGCAGTTATTCGGTCGGCAATCAGCCCCAGCATTTT.

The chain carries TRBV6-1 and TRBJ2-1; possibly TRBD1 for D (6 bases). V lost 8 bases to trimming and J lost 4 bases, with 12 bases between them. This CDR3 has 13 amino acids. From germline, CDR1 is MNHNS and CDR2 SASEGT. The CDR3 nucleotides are TGTGCCAGCGAGGGGACACCTTACAATGAGCAGTTCTTC. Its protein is CASEGTPYNEQFF.

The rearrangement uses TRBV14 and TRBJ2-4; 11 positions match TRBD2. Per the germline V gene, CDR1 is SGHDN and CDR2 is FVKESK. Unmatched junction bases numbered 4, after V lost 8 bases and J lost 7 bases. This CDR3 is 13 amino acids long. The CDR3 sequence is CASGPSGGNIQYF. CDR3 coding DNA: TGTGCCAGCGGGCCTAGCGGGGGGAACATTCAGTACTTC.

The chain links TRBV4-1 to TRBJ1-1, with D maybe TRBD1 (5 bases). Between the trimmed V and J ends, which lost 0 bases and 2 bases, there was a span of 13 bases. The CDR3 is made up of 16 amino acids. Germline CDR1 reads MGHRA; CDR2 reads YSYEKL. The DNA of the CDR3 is TGCGCCAGCAGCCAAGATCGGGGGTCAATCAACACTGAAGCTTTCTTT. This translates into CASSQDRGSINTEAFF.

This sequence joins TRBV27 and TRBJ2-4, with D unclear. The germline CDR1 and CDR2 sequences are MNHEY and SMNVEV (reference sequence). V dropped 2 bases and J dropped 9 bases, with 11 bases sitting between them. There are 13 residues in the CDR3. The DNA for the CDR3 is TGTGCCAGCAGTTTAATTCCCGAAAGCATTCAGTACTTC. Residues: CASSLIPESIQYF.